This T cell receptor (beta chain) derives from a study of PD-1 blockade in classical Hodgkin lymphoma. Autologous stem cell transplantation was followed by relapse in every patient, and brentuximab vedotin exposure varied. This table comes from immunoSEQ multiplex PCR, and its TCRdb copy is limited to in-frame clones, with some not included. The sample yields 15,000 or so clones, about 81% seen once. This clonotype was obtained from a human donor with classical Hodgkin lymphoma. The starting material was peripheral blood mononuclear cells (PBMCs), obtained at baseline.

This CDR3 is CASLTGSTEKLFF. As DNA, the CDR3 is TGTGCCAGTTTGACAGGGTCAACCGAAAAACTGTTTTTT. V and J are TRBV7-9 and TRBJ1-4, with 7 bases that match TRBD1. With V trimmed by 9 bases and J by 8 bases, 9 bases remained unmatched. Germline loops: CDR1 SEHNR, CDR2 FQNEAQ (reference sequence). This CDR3 is built from 13 residues.